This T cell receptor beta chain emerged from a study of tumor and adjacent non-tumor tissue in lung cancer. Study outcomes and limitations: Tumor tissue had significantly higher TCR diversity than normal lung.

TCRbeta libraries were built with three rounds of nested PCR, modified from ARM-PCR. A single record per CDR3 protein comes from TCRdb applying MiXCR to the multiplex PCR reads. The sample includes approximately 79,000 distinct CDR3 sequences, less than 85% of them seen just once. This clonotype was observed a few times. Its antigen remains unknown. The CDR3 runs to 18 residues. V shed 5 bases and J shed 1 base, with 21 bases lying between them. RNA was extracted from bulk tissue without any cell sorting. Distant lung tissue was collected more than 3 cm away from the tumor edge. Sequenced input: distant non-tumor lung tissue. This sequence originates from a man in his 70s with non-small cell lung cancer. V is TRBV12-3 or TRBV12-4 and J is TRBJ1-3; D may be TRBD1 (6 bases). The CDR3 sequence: CASSHPGTGIGSGNTIYF. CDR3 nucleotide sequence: TGTGCCAGCAGTCATCCCGGCACAGGGATCGGATCTGGAAACACCATATATTTT.